The 22 T cell receptor beta chains listed next were all sequenced from one sample in a study of regulatory T cells in long-lasting Graves disease. HTBI primers from iRepertoire and Arm-PCR of CDR3 regions yielded the TCR beta libraries. TCRdb processed the multiplex PCR reads anew with MiXCR; each CDR3 protein has one entry. The table records about 240,000 distinct CDR3 sequences, roughly a fifth of them present only once. Time point reported: newly diagnosed GD, antithyroid drugs for less than 3 months. The TCR library was prepared using RNA isolated from PBMCs. The sequencing here drew on peripheral blood mononuclear cells (PBMCs), taken at new diagnosis, from a patient treated with antithyroid drugs. The source of these receptors is a female donor with Graves disease.

In DNA form, the CDR3 reads TGTGCCAGCAGCTTCCTAGCGGGAGAACAGACCCAGTACTTC. It specifies CASSFLAGEQTQYF. The chain links TRBV7-2 to TRBJ2-5, with 10 bases lining up with TRBD2. The V gene end was trimmed by 3 bases and the J gene end by 6 bases; junction bases not matched to a gene: 4. The CDR3 consists of 14 residues. In germline, CDR1 is SGHTA, CDR2 FQGNSA.

This chain joins TRBV11-3 and TRBJ2-1, with D tentatively TRBD2 (5 bases). Germline-derived CDR1 and CDR2 are SGHNT and YENEEA. The CDR3 spans 14 residues. With 1 base removed from V and 10 bases from J, the gap between germline ends came to 14 bases. The CDR3 DNA is TGTGCCAGCAGCTTAGGCGCGGGTTCCTACGAGCAGTTCTTC. Protein: CASSLGAGSYEQFF.

This clonotype was counted ten times or more. V gene TRBV5-1 combines with J gene TRBJ2-1; 7 nucleotides agree with TRBD1. CDR1 and CDR2 from the germline V gene are SGHRS and YFSETQ. The trim removed 2 bases at V and 8 bases at J, leaving 4 bases unmatched. The CDR3 covers 13 residues. Here the CDR3 reads CASSLTGVHEQFF. CDR3 DNA: TGCGCCAGCAGCTTAACAGGGGTTCATGAGCAGTTCTTC.

This clonotype showed up many times. This chain uses TRBV7-2 with TRBJ2-3; 10 bases line up with TRBD2. The CDR3 runs to 15 residues. CDR1 is SGHTA, CDR2 FQGNSA, per germline. V dropped 5 bases and J dropped 7; count of bases not matched to a gene: 9. CDR3 DNA: TGTGCCAGCAGCCCGAAGCGGGGGGGCCTGAATACGCAGTATTTT. Protein sequence: CASSPKRGGLNTQYF.

Of note for this clonotype: Being one base from a much bigger clone, this may be a read error. The J gene is TRBJ2-5, the V gene TRBV7-6, with 9 bases matching TRBD1. The CDR3 spans 16 residues. J gave up 11 bases and V 0 bases, and 13 bases lay outside the gene matches. In germline, CDR1 is SGHVS, CDR2 FNYEAQ. Here the CDR3 reads CASSLATGGFSDEQYF. For the CDR3, the DNA is TGTGCCAGCAGCTTAGCTACAGGGGGCTTTTCGGATGAGCAGTACTTC.

J is TRBJ1-2 and V is TRBV4-1; D unclear. In germline, CDR1 is MGHRA, CDR2 YSYEKL. CDR3 length: 13 residues. Deletions cut 3 bases from V and 7 bases from J, with 12 bases between. The CDR3 spells CASSHLDGLGYTF. The DNA of the CDR3 is TGCGCCAGCAGCCATCTGGACGGCCTTGGCTACACCTTC.

This chain links TRBV27 with TRBJ2-5, with 9 bases aligning to TRBD1. In germline, CDR1 is MNHEY, CDR2 SMNVEV (reference sequence). After removal of 5 bases from V and 2 bases from J, the junction contained 9 bases not matched to a gene. This CDR3 region has 16 residues. The CDR3 region has the DNA TGTGCCAGCAGTCCCGGGGACAGGGCCGTTCAAGAGACCCAGTACTTC. This translates into CASSPGDRAVQETQYF.

The sample holds many counts of this clonotype. The chain uses TRBV6-5 and TRBJ1-5; tentative D call: TRBD1 (5 bases). The length of the CDR3 is 15 residues. The V end was cut by 2 bases, the J end by 3 bases, with 11 bases between. Germline V gene sequence: CDR1 MNHEY, CDR2 SVGAGI. In DNA form, the CDR3 reads TGTGCCAGCAGTTACGGGAGACAGAACAATCAGCCCCAGCATTTT. Its translation: CASSYGRQNNQPQHF.

The chain employs TRBV6-1 and TRBJ2-2; D is perhaps TRBD1 or TRBD2 (6 bases each). Germline V CDR1 and CDR2: MNHNS, SASEGT. V was trimmed by 5 bases and J by 6 bases, leaving 19 bases between them. The length of the CDR3 is 16 residues. CDR3 in amino acids: CASSHRPAGGSGELFF. The CDR3 bases are TGTGCCAGCAGTCACCGGCCTGCCGGGGGCTCCGGGGAGCTGTTTTTT.

The table lists this clonotype with many counts. The chain couples TRBV7-2 to TRBJ1-1, with 9 nucleotides matching TRBD1. This CDR3 has 15 amino acids. Germline V gene sequence: CDR1 SGHTA, CDR2 FQGNSA. Germline trimming cut 3 bases from V and 4 bases from J; bases unmatched to any gene: 6. The CDR3 spells CASSLGDRASTEAFF. The CDR3 nucleotides read TGTGCCAGCAGCTTGGGGGACAGGGCCAGCACTGAAGCTTTCTTT.

This clonotype was recorded a few times. The chain couples TRBV7-9 to TRBJ1-6, with a tentative D call TRBD1 (5 bases). This CDR3 region has 14 residues. Germline CDR1 and CDR2: SEHNR and FQNEAQ (reference sequence). Trimming pared 4 bases from V and 8 bases from J, leaving 12 bases between. CDR3 amino acids: CASSWGLSDSPLHF. DNA of the CDR3: TGTGCCAGCAGCTGGGGACTTTCCGATTCACCCCTCCACTTT.

In regard to this clonotype: A far larger clone is a single base away, which makes a read error likely. The rearrangement uses TRBV20-1 and TRBJ2-5; 9 bases are a match to TRBD1. Germline V gene sequence: CDR1 DFQATT, CDR2 SNEGSKA (reference sequence). With V trimmed by 6 bases and J by 11 bases, 19 bases remained unmatched. CDR3 length equals 15 residues. This CDR3 is CSARQGGRQSNEQYF. CDR3 coding DNA: TGCAGTGCCCGACAGGGGGGGAGGCAGTCCAATGAGCAGTACTTC.

This clonotype was recorded at least ten times. CDR3 nucleotides: TGTGCCAGCACGCAAGGGGACGAGCAGTACTTC. It yields the protein CASTQGDEQYF. V usage is TRBV12-3 or TRBV12-4 and J usage is TRBJ2-7; possible D gene TRBD1, 5 bases. The CDR3 consists of 11 residues. Trimming took 7 bases from V and 5 from J, leaving 9 bases between them.

This clonotype has a handful of counts. Just one base apart from a much larger clone, this may be a read error. The chain combines TRBV2 with TRBJ2-5; 8 nucleotides agree with TRBD1. Germline V gene data show CDR1 as SNHLY and CDR2 as FYNNEI. V dropped 6 bases and J dropped 5; count of bases not matched to a gene: 11. The CDR3 totals 15 residues. In nucleotides, the CDR3 is TGTGCCAGCAGCCACAGCGGACAGGGTTATGAGACCCAGTACTTC. Protein product: CASSHSGQGYETQYF.

The count of this clonotype is one. A much more abundant neighbour one base away suggests this may be a read error. Lacking the conserved final phenylalanine or tryptophan, this CDR3 likely reflects a read error. This chain links TRBV10-3 with TRBJ2-3; D is tentatively TRBD1 or TRBD2 (5 bases each). V lost 8 bases and J lost 2, with 14 bases in between. Looked up from germline, CDR1 is ENHRY and CDR2 is SYGVKD. CDR3 length: 14 amino acids. CDR3 residues: CAIGGAGVTDTQYS. The CDR3 region has the DNA TGTGCCATCGGGGGAGCTGGCGTCACAGATACGCAGTATTCT.

This clonotype appeared many times. This chain uses TRBV19 with TRBJ1-2; 7 nucleotides line up with TRBD1. J lost 3 bases, V lost 9 bases, and 13 bases had no gene match. The CDR3 sequence is 15 residues long. Per the germline V gene, CDR1 is LNHDA and CDR2 is SQIVND (reference sequence). CDR3 sequence reads: CASETRTDRDYGYTF. The CDR3 DNA sequence: TGTGCCAGCGAAACTCGGACCGACAGGGACTATGGCTACACCTTC. The full variable domain, rest sourced from reference TRBV19 and TRBJ1-2, is DGGITQSPKYLFRKEGQNVTLSCEQNLNHDAMYWYRQDPGQGLRLIYYSQIVNDFQKGDIAEGYSVSREKKESFPLTVTSAQKNPTAFYLCASETRTDRDYGYTFGSGTRLTVV.

Comments on this clonotype: A read error is possible here, since a much larger clone lies one base away. The chain is built from TRBV5-6 and TRBJ2-1; 10 nucleotides match TRBD2. V shed 4 bases and J 12 bases; nucleotides not matched to a gene: 4. The germline CDR1 and CDR2 sequences are SGHDT and YYEEEE. The CDR3 extends over 12 amino acids. CDR3 sequence reads: CASSRLAGVQFF. CDR3 nucleotides: TGTGCCAGCAGCCGACTAGCGGGTGTGCAGTTCTTC.

The J gene is TRBJ1-5, the V gene TRBV3-1; weak D call: TRBD1 (5 bases). The CDR3 consists of 15 residues. The V and J ends lost 5 bases and 4 bases respectively, with 15 bases between them. The V gene's germline CDR1 is LGHDT and CDR2 YNNKEL (reference sequence). The CDR3 nucleotides read TGTGCCAGCAGCAGTTTTGGGGGTTTAAATCAGCCCCAGCATTTT. Translation gives CASSSFGGLNQPQHF.

In its sample, this clonotype was seen a few times. V is TRBV20-1 and J is TRBJ1-1; TRBD1 agrees at 7 bases. The CDR3 covers 15 residues. J was trimmed by 5 bases and V by 1 base; bases with no gene match: 10. Germline values: CDR1 DFQATT, CDR2 SNEGSKA (reference sequence). This CDR3 is CSARGQGRGGTEAFF. The CDR3 coding sequence is TGCAGTGCTAGAGGACAGGGTAGGGGTGGGACTGAAGCTTTCTTT.

This clonotype was seen repeatedly, ten times or more. V is TRBV18 and J is TRBJ2-1; possibly TRBD1 for D (6 bases). Trimming pared 4 bases from V and 7 bases from J, leaving 14 bases between. The CDR3 is 14 amino acids. CDR1 is KGHSH and CDR2 is LQKENI in the germline V gene. The CDR3 nucleotides are TGTGCCAGCTCACTCACGACAGGCGTGAATGAGCAGTTCTTC. This translates into CASSLTTGVNEQFF.

This clonotype has more than one count but fewer than ten. V and J are TRBV5-4 and TRBJ1-2; the D gene is possibly TRBD1 (5 bases). Germline CDR1 and CDR2: SGHNT and YYREEE (reference sequence). V was clipped by 0 bases and J by 0 bases, with 9 bases between them. The CDR3 extends over 15 amino acids. In nucleotides, the CDR3 is TGTGCCAGCAGCTTGGTCGGGGCAACTAACTATGGCTACACCTTC. The encoded protein is CASSLVGATNYGYTF. Combining the CDR3 with reference TRBV5-4 and TRBJ1-2 gives the whole variable domain ETGVTQSPTHLIKTRGQQVTLRCSSQSGHNTVSWYQQALGQGPQFIFQYYREEENGRGNFPPRFSGLQFPNYSSELNVNALELDDSALYLCASSLVGATNYGYTFGSGTRLTVV.

The chain links TRBV6-1 to TRBJ2-7; the match to TRBD2 covers 14 bases. The CDR3 spans 15 residues. Germline V gene sequence: CDR1 MNHNS, CDR2 SASEGT. V trimming: 6 bases; J trimming: 3 bases; junction bases outside the gene matches: 4. The CDR3 protein is CASRGTSGGFYEQYF. CDR3 in DNA: TGTGCCAGCAGGGGGACTAGCGGGGGCTTCTACGAGCAGTACTTC.